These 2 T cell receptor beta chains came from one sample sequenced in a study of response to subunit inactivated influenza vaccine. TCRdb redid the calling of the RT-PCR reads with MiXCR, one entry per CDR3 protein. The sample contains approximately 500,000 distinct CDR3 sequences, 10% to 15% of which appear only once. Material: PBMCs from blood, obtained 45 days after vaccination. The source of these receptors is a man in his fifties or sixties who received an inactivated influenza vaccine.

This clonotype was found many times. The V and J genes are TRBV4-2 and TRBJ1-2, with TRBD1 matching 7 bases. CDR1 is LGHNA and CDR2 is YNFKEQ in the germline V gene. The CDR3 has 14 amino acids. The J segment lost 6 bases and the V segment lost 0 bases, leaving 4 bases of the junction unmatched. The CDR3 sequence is CASSQEQGRNGYTF. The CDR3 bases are TGTGCCAGCAGCCAAGAACAGGGGAGGAATGGCTACACCTTC.

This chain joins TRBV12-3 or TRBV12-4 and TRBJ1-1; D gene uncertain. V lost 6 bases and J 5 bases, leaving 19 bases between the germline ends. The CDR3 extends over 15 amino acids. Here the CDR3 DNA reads TGTGCCAGCAGAAGGGAGGACCTGAAGGGAACTGAAGCTTTCTTT. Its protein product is CASRREDLKGTEAFF.